These 24 T cell receptor beta chains came from one sample sequenced in a study of beta chain features in type 1 diabetes. cDNA synthesis used the whole RNA isolate, giving expressed TCRB sequences. TCRdb's copy holds only in-frame clones and misses some; the assay was immunoSEQ multiplex PCR. Of 630,000 or so clones listed, over 13% were seen once; the top ten hold 0.03% to 0.045%. What these receptors recognize is not known. Study-level points and caveats: There was a moderate but significant shortening of TCRB CDR3s in all four CD4+ subsets of Type 1 diabetes patients.

Input material: naive CD4+ T cells from blood. The receptor set was obtained from a young man with type 1 diabetes.

The chain carries TRBV6-5 and TRBJ1-2; tentatively, D is TRBD1 (6 bases). Germline V gives CDR1 MNHEY, CDR2 SVGAGI. V was clipped by 2 bases and J by 5 bases, with 15 bases between them. The length of the CDR3 is 15 residues. The CDR3 loop is CASSYGDRTSYGYTF. CDR3 nucleotide sequence: TGTGCCAGCAGTTACGGTGACAGGACGTCTTATGGCTACACCTTC.

This clone appeared a few times. The chain couples TRBV30 to TRBJ2-5; D is uncertain. Per the germline V gene, CDR1 is GTSNPN and CDR2 is SVGIG (reference sequence). The CDR3 consists of 11 residues. Trimming took off 4 bases at V and 3 bases at J, with 6 bases between the two ends. The CDR3 loop is CAWNTEETQYF. For the CDR3, the DNA is TGTGCCTGGAACACGGAAGAGACCCAGTACTTC.

The chain recombines TRBV6-1 with TRBJ2-1; D gene unclear. Between the trimmed V and J ends, which lost 7 bases and 4 bases, there was a span of 8 bases. The CDR3 totals 12 residues. The germline V gene has CDR1 MNHNS and CDR2 SASEGT. CDR3 coding DNA: TGTGCCAGCAACCGACGTTACAATGAGCAGTTCTTC. This translates into CASNRRYNEQFF.

With regard to this clone: This same CDR3 is encoded by further DNA sequences in the sample. V and J are TRBV29-1 and TRBJ2-5, with TRBD1 matching over 9 bases. Germline-derived CDR1 and CDR2 are SQVTM and ANQGSEA. The CDR3 has 17 residues. Trimming removed 4 bases from V and 3 bases from J; junction bases left unmatched: 15. CDR3 in amino acids: CSVGGALRDRVKETQYF. CDR3 sequence (DNA): TGCAGCGTTGGGGGGGCCCTCCGGGACAGGGTCAAAGAGACCCAGTACTTC.

V and J are TRBV11-2 and TRBJ1-6; 10 positions agree with TRBD1. J gave up 7 bases and V 1 base, and 4 bases lay outside the gene matches. The CDR3 has 16 residues. Germline V gives CDR1 SGHAT, CDR2 FQNNGV. CDR3 residues: CASSLGLTGGNSPLHF. The CDR3 DNA sequence: TGTGCCAGCAGCTTAGGACTGACAGGGGGCAATTCACCCCTCCACTTT.

This clone was counted only a few times. The chain recombines TRBV7-3 with TRBJ1-1; D may be TRBD1 (6 bases). V was cut by 6 bases and J by 5 bases, with 19 bases left in between. CDR1 is SGHTA and CDR2 is FQGTGA in the germline V gene. The CDR3 length is 15 residues. CDR3 coding DNA: TGTGCCAGCAGTTCTAGGGTAACAGGGCTAACTGAAGCTTTCTTT. It translates to CASSSRVTGLTEAFF.

The chain couples TRBV5-6 to TRBJ1-2; TRBD1 matches at 7 bases. The trim removed 1 base at V and 0 bases at J, leaving 6 bases unmatched. The CDR3 contains 16 residues. Germline V lookup: CDR1 SGHDT, CDR2 YYEEEE. The CDR3 is CASSLYRGQTNYGYTF. The CDR3 nucleotides read TGTGCCAGCAGCTTGTACCGGGGACAGACTAACTATGGCTACACCTTC. Complete variable domain (other parts from reference TRBV5-6 and TRBJ1-2): DAGVTQSPTHLIKTRGQQVTLRCSPKSGHDTVSWYQQALGQGPQFIFQYYEEEERQRGNFPDRFSGHQFPNYSSELNVNALLLGDSALYLCASSLYRGQTNYGYTFGSGTRLTVV.

Only a few counts were recorded for this clone. Other DNA sequences in the sample encode the same CDR3. The chain combines TRBV30 with TRBJ1-5, with TRBD1 identical over 8 bases. The CDR3 runs to 13 residues. The V and J ends lost 4 bases and 1 base, in that order; junction bases with no gene match: 0. CDR1 and CDR2 from the germline V gene are GTSNPN and SVGIG (reference sequence). The CDR3 protein is CAWNRGSNQPQHF. The CDR3 region has the DNA TGTGCCTGGAACAGGGGGAGCAATCAGCCCCAGCATTTT.

A few counts support this clone. The chain couples TRBV21-1 to TRBJ1-2; the DNA was not used to check the table's D call, TRBD1. TRBV21-1 is noted as a pseudogene. This CDR3 comprises 15 residues. Here the CDR3 reads CASSLGQGDIDGYTF. CDR3 coding DNA: TGTGCCAGCAGCCTTGGACAGGGGGATATCGATGGCTACACCTTC.

This clone has just a few counts. V usage is TRBV5-1 and J usage is TRBJ1-5; 7 nucleotides line up with TRBD1. Per the germline V gene, CDR1 is SGHRS and CDR2 is YFSETQ. Germline trimming cut 4 bases from V and 9 bases from J; bases unmatched to any gene: 10. The CDR3 runs to 14 residues. The CDR3 sequence is CASSLTGQLTPQHF. The DNA of the CDR3 is TGCGCCAGCAGCCTCACGGGACAGCTAACGCCCCAGCATTTT.

This clone was seen a handful of times. V gene TRBV15 combines with J gene TRBJ2-7, with D maybe TRBD2 (7 bases). Trimming removed 4 bases from V and 7 bases from J, with 20 bases in between. This CDR3 spans 15 amino acids. The V gene's germline CDR1 is LNHNV and CDR2 YYDKDF (reference sequence). In DNA, the CDR3 is TGTGCCACCAGCATCTCGATGGGAGGGACAAGGGAGCAGTACTTC. The encoded protein is CATSISMGGTREQYF.

The V gene is TRBV30, the J gene TRBJ2-7, with 8 positions matching TRBD1. The ends lost 3 bases at V and 2 bases at J; junction bases unmatched: 3. The germline V gene has CDR1 GTSNPN and CDR2 SVGIG (reference sequence). The length of the CDR3 is 13 residues. CDR3 in DNA: TGTGCCTGGAGGCGGACAGGGACCTACGAGCAGTACTTC. This translates into CAWRRTGTYEQYF.

This clone appeared a few times. The rearrangement uses TRBV7-2 and TRBJ1-2; maybe TRBD1 (5 bases). The V gene lost 3 bases and the J gene lost 3 bases, with 8 bases spanning the gap. This CDR3 is built from 13 residues. Germline CDR1 is SGHTA and CDR2 is FQGNSA. The CDR3 nucleotides read TGTGCCAGCAGCTTGACAGATTACTATGGCTACACCTTC. Protein product: CASSLTDYYGYTF.

Turning to this clone: The same CDR3 also results from other DNA sequences found in this sample. The chain carries TRBV28 and TRBJ2-7, with 11 bases matching TRBD2. V was pared by 5 bases and J by 0 bases, with 3 bases of the junction left unmatched. Per germline, CDR1 MDHEN and CDR2 SYDVKM. This CDR3 comprises 15 residues. The CDR3 protein is CASSLGTSGSYEQYF. The DNA of the CDR3 is TGTGCCAGCAGTCTTGGGACTAGCGGCTCCTACGAGCAGTACTTC.

This clone was observed a few times. The chain is built from TRBV28 and TRBJ2-7; D ambiguous. Germline loops: CDR1 MDHEN, CDR2 SYDVKM. Trimming shortened V by 8 bases and J by 0 bases, and 14 bases separated the two germline ends. This CDR3 contains 14 residues. As DNA, the CDR3 is TGTGCCAGCGCCACCGGAGACAACTCCTACGAGCAGTACTTC. It yields the protein CASATGDNSYEQYF.

This clone was seen only a few times. V gene TRBV19 combines with J gene TRBJ2-5; 12 bases are a match to TRBD2. The CDR3 is 17 amino acids. CDR1 LNHDA and CDR2 SQIVND come from the germline V gene (reference sequence). Trimming took 4 bases from V and 1 from J; bases not matched to a gene: 7. The CDR3 region has the DNA TGTGCCAGTAGTACTGGACTAGCGGGAAGTGGCCAAGAGACCCAGTACTTC. It is translated as CASSTGLAGSGQETQYF.

The V and J genes are TRBV30 and TRBJ2-2; D could derive from TRBD1 or TRBD2 (6 bases each). Trimming removed 8 bases from V and 4 bases from J, with 17 bases in between. There are 14 residues in the CDR3. Germline V gene sequence: CDR1 GTSNPN, CDR2 SVGIG (reference sequence). In nucleotides, the CDR3 is TGTGCCCGGGCAAACTCGGGGGCCACCGGGGAGCTGTTTTTT. It is translated as CARANSGATGELFF.

The chain recombines TRBV20-1 with TRBJ1-2; D not certain. The germline V gene has CDR1 DFQATT and CDR2 SNEGSKA (reference sequence). This CDR3 has 11 residues. V lost 2 bases and J lost 8, with 9 bases in between. CDR3 sequence (DNA): TGCAGTGCTAGAACCTCAGTGGGCTACACCTTC. Protein sequence: CSARTSVGYTF.

The chain combines TRBV19 with TRBJ2-2, with unresolved D. From germline, CDR1 is LNHDA and CDR2 SQIVND (reference sequence). This CDR3 region has 16 residues. V dropped 4 bases and J dropped 0 bases, with 12 bases sitting between them. The CDR3, as DNA: TGTGCCAGTAGTACTAACCGGTTCGCGAACACCGGGGAGCTGTTTTTT. Translated: CASSTNRFANTGELFF.

The V call is TRBV30, the J call TRBJ1-1; D perhaps matches TRBD1 (6 bases). V lost 0 bases to trimming and J lost 11 bases, with 16 bases between them. CDR3 length: 13 residues. Germline V lookup: CDR1 GTSNPN, CDR2 SVGIG (reference sequence). CDR3 region: CAWSVRPGDGAFF. CDR3 DNA sequence: TGTGCCTGGAGTGTACGGCCAGGGGACGGGGCTTTCTTT. Using reference TRBV30 and TRBJ1-1 for the parts outside the CDR3, the full variable domain is SQTIHQWPATLVQPVGSPLSLECTVEGTSNPNLYWYRQAAGRGLQLLFYSVGIGQISSEVPQNLSASRPQDRQFILSSKKLLLSDSGFYLCAWSVRPGDGAFFGQGTRLTVV.

The V gene is TRBV12-5, the J gene TRBJ2-4; D not certain. CDR1 is LGHNT and CDR2 is FRNRAP in the germline V gene. The CDR3 has 18 amino acids. Trimming left V 8 bases short and J 0 bases short, with 23 bases between. The CDR3 bases are TGTGCTAGTAAATGTCTTTCGAAGGCCGTACTAGCCAAAAACATTCAGTACTTC. This gives the protein CASKCLSKAVLAKNIQYF.

J is TRBJ2-3 and V is TRBV29-1; D is undetermined. V lost 7 bases and J 2 bases, leaving 10 bases between the germline ends. This CDR3 region has 12 residues. The V gene's germline CDR1 is SQVTM and CDR2 ANQGSEA. The CDR3 loop reads CSGRLFTDTQYF. The CDR3 DNA sequence: TGCAGCGGCAGACTCTTCACAGATACGCAGTATTTT.

The CDR3 sequence: CAWSRQGANEQYF. CDR3 nucleotides: TGTGCCTGGAGTAGACAGGGGGCCAACGAGCAGTACTTC. The V gene is TRBV30, the J gene TRBJ2-7; TRBD1 matches at 10 bases. The germline V gene has CDR1 GTSNPN and CDR2 SVGIG (reference sequence). Trimming took 2 bases from V and 5 from J; bases not matched to a gene: 3. This CDR3 has 13 amino acids. Supplemented by reference TRBV30 and TRBJ2-7, the full variable domain reads SQTIHQWPATLVQPVGSPLSLECTVEGTSNPNLYWYRQAAGRGLQLLFYSVGIGQISSEVPQNLSASRPQDRQFILSSKKLLLSDSGFYLCAWSRQGANEQYFGPGTRLTVT.

This clone has more than one count but fewer than ten. This chain uses TRBV2 with TRBJ2-1; no clear D gene. Trimming removed 4 bases from V and 8 bases from J, with 12 bases in between. The CDR3 has 13 residues. CDR1 is SNHLY and CDR2 is FYNNEI in the germline V gene. The CDR3 region has the DNA TGTGCCAGCAGTGGGCTACCTACAGATGAGCAGTTCTTC. It translates to CASSGLPTDEQFF.